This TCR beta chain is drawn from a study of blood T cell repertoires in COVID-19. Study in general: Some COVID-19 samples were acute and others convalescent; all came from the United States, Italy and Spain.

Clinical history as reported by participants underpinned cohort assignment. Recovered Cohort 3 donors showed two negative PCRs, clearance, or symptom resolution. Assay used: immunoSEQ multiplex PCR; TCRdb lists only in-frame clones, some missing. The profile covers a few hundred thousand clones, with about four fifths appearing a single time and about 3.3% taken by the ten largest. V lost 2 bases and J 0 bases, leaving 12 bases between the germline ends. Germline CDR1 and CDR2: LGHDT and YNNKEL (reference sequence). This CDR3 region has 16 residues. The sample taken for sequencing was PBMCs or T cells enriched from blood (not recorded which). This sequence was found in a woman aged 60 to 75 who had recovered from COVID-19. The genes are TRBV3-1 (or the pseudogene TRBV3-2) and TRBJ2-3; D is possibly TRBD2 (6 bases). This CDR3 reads CASSQRAGSSTDTQYF. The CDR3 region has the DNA TGTGCCAGCAGCCAACGGGCGGGGTCTAGCACAGATACGCAGTATTTT.